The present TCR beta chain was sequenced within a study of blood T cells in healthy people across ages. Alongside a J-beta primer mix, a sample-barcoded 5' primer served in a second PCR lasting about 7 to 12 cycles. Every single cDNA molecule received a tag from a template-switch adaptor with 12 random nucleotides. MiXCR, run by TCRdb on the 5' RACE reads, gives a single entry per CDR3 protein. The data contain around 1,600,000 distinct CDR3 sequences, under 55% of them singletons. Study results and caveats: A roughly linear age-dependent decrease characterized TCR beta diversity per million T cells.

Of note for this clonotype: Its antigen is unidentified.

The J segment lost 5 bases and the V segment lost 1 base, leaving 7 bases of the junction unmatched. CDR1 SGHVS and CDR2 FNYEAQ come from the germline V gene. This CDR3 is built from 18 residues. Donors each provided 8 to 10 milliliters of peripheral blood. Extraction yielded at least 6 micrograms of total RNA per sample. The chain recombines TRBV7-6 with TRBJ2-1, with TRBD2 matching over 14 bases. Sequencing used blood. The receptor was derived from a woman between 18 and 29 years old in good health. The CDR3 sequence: CASSLVGTSGGLHNEQFF. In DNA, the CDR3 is TGTGCCAGCAGCTTAGTTGGGACTAGCGGGGGACTCCACAATGAGCAGTTCTTC.